Detailed here is one TCR beta chain. Its cognate antigen is unknown. Each TCR beta cDNA library carried unique molecular identifiers. The T cell input of about 0.95 to 11 million gave approximately 460,000 cDNA molecules. TCRdb analysed the PCR reads with MiXCR anew, one entry per CDR3 protein. In the table there are 700,000 to 800,000 distinct CDR3 sequences, about 27% of which are singletons. The sample originates from a study of post-analysis software for immune sequencing data. Study in general: Recorded subtypes: relapsing-remitting, secondary progressive, progressive-relapsing; some patients unannotated. Broader study findings: Strong co-clustering by F measure was seen for same-batch samples. Relative to controls, patients with multiple sclerosis showed significantly lower normalized Chao1 diversity. There were five TRBV segments more frequent in patients than controls, and TRBV5-6, TRBV5-1 and TRBV20-1 were among them.

The CDR3 has 16 residues. V shed 1 base, J shed 6 bases, and the junction held 7 bases outside the gene matches. Germline CDR1 is SNHLY and CDR2 is FYNNEI. Input material: blood. The sequence derives from a girl aged 5-17 years with multiple sclerosis. The chain couples TRBV2 to TRBJ2-1; 9 nucleotides agree with TRBD2. CDR3 in DNA: TGTGCCAGCAGTGAAGAGCTAGCGGGGATCTGCAATGAGCAGTTCTTC. Translation: CASSEELAGICNEQFF.